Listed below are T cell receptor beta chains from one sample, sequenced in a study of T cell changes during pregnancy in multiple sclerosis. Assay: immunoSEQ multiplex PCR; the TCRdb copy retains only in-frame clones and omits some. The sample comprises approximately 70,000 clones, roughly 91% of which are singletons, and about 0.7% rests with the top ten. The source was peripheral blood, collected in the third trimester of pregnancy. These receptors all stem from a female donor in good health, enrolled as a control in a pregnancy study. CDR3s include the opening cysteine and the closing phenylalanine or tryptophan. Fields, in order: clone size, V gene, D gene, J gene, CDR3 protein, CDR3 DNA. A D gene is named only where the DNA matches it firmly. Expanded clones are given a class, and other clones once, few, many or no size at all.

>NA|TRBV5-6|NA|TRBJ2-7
CASSLAGFYEQYF
TGTGCCAGCAGCTTGGCGGGGTTCTACGAGCAGTACTTC
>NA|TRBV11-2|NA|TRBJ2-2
CASSRGHRTGELFF
TGTGCCAGCAGCCGTGGACACCGCACCGGGGAGCTGTTTTTT
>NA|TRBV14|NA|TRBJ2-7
CASSSYSYEQYF
TGTGCCAGCAGCTCCTACTCCTACGAGCAGTACTTC
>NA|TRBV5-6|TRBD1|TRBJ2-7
CASSLRGLNEQYF
TGTGCCAGCAGCCTCAGGGGGCTAAACGAGCAGTACTTC
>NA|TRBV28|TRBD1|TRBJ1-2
CASRVQGAYGYTF
TGTGCCAGCAGGGTACAGGGGGCTTATGGCTACACCTTC
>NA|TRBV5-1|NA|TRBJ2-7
CASSLSGRRDYEQYF
TGCGCCAGCAGCCTTTCAGGGCGGAGGGATTACGAGCAGTACTTC
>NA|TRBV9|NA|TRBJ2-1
CASSVVTGVEQFF
TGTGCCAGCAGCGTAGTTACGGGGGTTGAGCAGTTCTTC
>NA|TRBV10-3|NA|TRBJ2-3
CAISESLGAGTDTQYF
TGTGCCATCAGTGAGTCGTTGGGGGCGGGCACAGATACGCAGTATTTT
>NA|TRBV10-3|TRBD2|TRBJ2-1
CAIRPGLASHNEQFF
TGTGCCATCAGGCCGGGACTAGCATCACACAATGAGCAGTTCTTC
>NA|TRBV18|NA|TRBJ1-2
CASSPQGDDYGYTF
TGTGCCAGCTCACCACAAGGGGATGACTATGGCTACACCTTC
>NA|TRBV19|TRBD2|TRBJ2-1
CASSPGSGRAYEQFF
TGTGCCAGTAGCCCAGGGAGCGGGAGGGCCTATGAGCAGTTCTTC
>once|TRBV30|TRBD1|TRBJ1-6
CAWTRRQGFNNSPLHF
TGTGCCTGGACTCGGAGACAGGGGTTTAATAATTCACCCCTCCACTTT
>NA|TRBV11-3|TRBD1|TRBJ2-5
CASSPDPTDRGQETQYF
TGTGCCAGCAGCCCAGACCCAACCGACAGGGGACAAGAGACCCAGTACTTC
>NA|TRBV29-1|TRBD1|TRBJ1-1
CSVQRQGDTEAFF
TGCAGCGTCCAGAGACAGGGGGACACTGAAGCTTTCTTT